A selection of T cell receptor beta chains follows, all from one sample in a study of blood T cells in healthy people across ages. TCRdb reprocessed the 5' RACE reads via MiXCR and lists one record per CDR3 protein. The data contain approximately 600,000 distinct CDR3 sequences, about 53% of them singletons. The sample comprised blood. Receptors originate from a man in his sixties in good health. The CDR3 runs from the conserved cysteine through the conserved F or W. A D gene is named only where the DNA matches it firmly. Clone size is not always given. Where it is, it says once, few, many or a class for expanded clones.

size	V	length	D	J	DNA	CDR3
few	TRBV13	16	TRBD2	TRBJ2-1	TGTGCCAGCAGCTTTCCAGCGGGGGGGTATTACAATGAGCAGTTCTTC	CASSFPAGGYYNEQFF
NA	TRBV7-9	16	TRBD2	TRBJ2-5	TGTGCCAGCAGCGGACGGACTAGCGGGGGGGAAGAGACCCAGTACTTC	CASSGRTSGGEETQYF
NA	TRBV6-1	14	NA	TRBJ2-2	TGTGCCAGCAGTACTAGGGAGAACACCGGGGAGCTGTTTTTT	CASSTRENTGELFF
NA	TRBV19	14	NA	TRBJ2-1	TGTGCCAGTAGTATAGCGACACAAGTTGGTGAGCAGTTCTTC	CASSIATQVGEQFF
NA	TRBV10-3	15	TRBD1	TRBJ1-2	TGTGCCATCAACTTAGAGGGACAGGGGGCATGTGGCTACACCTTC	CAINLEGQGACGYTF
few	TRBV20-1	13	TRBD1	TRBJ1-4	TGCAGTGCCCCGGACAGGGGTGGTGAAAAACTGTTTTTT	CSAPDRGGEKLFF
few	TRBV20-1	14	TRBD2	TRBJ2-5	TGCAGTGCATCCGTCGGGGGGGCGAGGGAGACCCAGTACTTC	CSASVGGARETQYF
NA	TRBV11-2	14	NA	TRBJ2-7	TGTGCCAGCAGCTGGGGGACTGAATTCTACGAGCAGTACTTC	CASSWGTEFYEQYF
few	TRBV29-1	13	TRBD2	TRBJ2-1	TGCAGCGTTAGTGCGGGGGGGTTCAATGAGCAGTTCTTC	CSVSAGGFNEQFF
few	TRBV28	16	NA	TRBJ2-6	TGTGCCAGCAGTTCGGGACACTTCTCTGGGGCCAACGTCCTGACTTTC	CASSSGHFSGANVLTF
once	TRBV5-1	13	NA	TRBJ2-1	TGCGCCAGCAGCCGGGCCCCAGGGAATGAGCAGTTCTTC	CASSRAPGNEQFF
NA	TRBV2	14	NA	TRBJ1-2	TGTGCCAGCAGTGGCGGGGCCGACTACTATGGCTACACCTTC	CASSGGADYYGYTF
NA	TRBV20-1	12	NA	TRBJ1-4	TGCAGTGCTAGTGCTCGAAGTGAAAAACTGTTTTTT	CSASARSEKLFF
NA	TRBV2	16	TRBD2	TRBJ2-1	TGTGCCAGCAGTGCCCGTAGCGGGGGGGCCTACAATGAGCAGTTCTTC	CASSARSGGAYNEQFF
NA	TRBV20-1	14	NA	TRBJ2-7	TGCAGTGCTGCACGAGCGGCATCAAGCCACGAGCAGTACTTC	CSAARAASSHEQYF
NA	TRBV6-2/TRBV6-3	15	NA	TRBJ2-5	TGTGCCAGCAGTTTCCGGACTACATTTCAAGAGACCCAGTACTTC	CASSFRTTFQETQYF
NA	TRBV6-1	15	TRBD1	TRBJ2-7	TGTGCCAGCAGTGATCATGGGACAGGCTCCTACGAGCAGTACTTC	CASSDHGTGSYEQYF
NA	TRBV7-2	13	NA	TRBJ1-1	TGTGCCAGCAGCTTAGGAGGGGCTTCGGAAGCTTTCTTT	CASSLGGASEAFF
few	TRBV6-1	16	TRBD1	TRBJ1-1	TGTGCCAGCAGAGCCGGACAGGCTGACATGAACACTGAAGCTTTCTTT	CASRAGQADMNTEAFF
NA	TRBV7-2	15	NA	TRBJ2-3	TGTGCCAGCAGTCCCGCCGGGGGCCTCACAGATACGCAGTATTTT	CASSPAGGLTDTQYF
NA	TRBV11-2	16	TRBD1	TRBJ2-1	TGTGCCAGCAGCCCCGGGACAGGGTTCGATAGGGATGAGCAGTTCTTC	CASSPGTGFDRDEQFF
NA	TRBV20-1	15	NA	TRBJ2-5	TGCAGTGCTAGATCGGAGTCGGGGATAGGAGAGACCCAGTACTTC	CSARSESGIGETQYF
once	TRBV5-6	15	NA	TRBJ1-1	TGTGCCAGCACGCCCACCGGGGGCTCGAACACTGAAGCTTTCTTT	CASTPTGGSNTEAFF
few	TRBV7-2	14	TRBD2	TRBJ2-7	TGTGCCAGCAGCTTAGTGGGCGGGGGCTACGAGCAGTACTTC	CASSLVGGGYEQYF
NA	TRBV19	18	TRBD2	TRBJ2-6	TGTGCCAGTAGTCCAGGACTAGCGGGGGTCTCTGGGGCCAACGTCCTGACTTTC	CASSPGLAGVSGANVLTF
NA	TRBV28	12	NA	TRBJ2-5	TGTGCCAGCAGTTCCAACCGTCGGGGGCAGTACTTC	CASSSNRRGQYF
NA	TRBV7-9	16	TRBD1	TRBJ1-4	TGTGCCAGCAGCTTAGCCGGCAGGGGGGTTGGTGAAAAACTGTTTTTT	CASSLAGRGVGEKLFF
NA	TRBV3-1	15	NA	TRBJ1-5	TGTGCCAGCAGCCAAGGTCGCGGGTTCAATCAGCCCCAGCATTTT	CASSQGRGFNQPQHF
NA	TRBV5-1	16	TRBD2	TRBJ2-5	TGCGCCAGCAGCTTGGCTAGCGGGGGTTTCCAAGAGACCCAGTACTTC	CASSLASGGFQETQYF
few	TRBV5-1	15	TRBD1	TRBJ1-1	TGCGCCAGCAGCTTGACGGGACAGGGAGACACTGAAGCTTTCTTT	CASSLTGQGDTEAFF
NA	TRBV5-1	16	NA	TRBJ2-5	TGCGCCAGCAGCGGGGTGCCCGGGTTGGACCAAGAGACCCAGTACTTC	CASSGVPGLDQETQYF
NA	TRBV9	16	NA	TRBJ2-3	TGTGCCAGCAGCCGACTGGGGGGAGTAGGTACAGATACGCAGTATTTT	CASSRLGGVGTDTQYF
NA	TRBV2	15	NA	TRBJ1-4	TGTGCCAACAGTGATCCGGGGGAAGAGGATGAAAAACTGTTTTTT	CANSDPGEEDEKLFF